Presented here are 2 T cell receptor beta chains from one specimen sequenced in a study of cytomegalovirus exposure and HLA in healthy donors. The study ran its PCR with 60 Vbeta and 13 Jbeta primers. Sequenced by immunoSEQ multiplex PCR; TCRdb stores in-frame clones only, minus some. The table has 150,000 to 200,000 clones, about 84% seen once. The sequenced sample was PBMCs. The origin of the receptors is a woman aged 30 to 39 in good health and CMV-seropositive.

This rearrangement joins TRBV30 to TRBJ2-2; tentatively, D is TRBD2 (7 bases). CDR1 and CDR2 from the germline V gene are GTSNPN and SVGIG (reference sequence). The CDR3 spans 13 residues. V shed 8 bases and J shed 2 bases, with 12 bases lying between them. This chain's CDR3 is CARRGRNTGELFF. DNA for the CDR3: TGTGCCCGGCGGGGGCGAAACACCGGGGAGCTGTTTTTT.

The chain carries TRBV4-1 and TRBJ1-1; 8 bases map to TRBD1. The V segment lost 1 base and the J segment 3 bases; nucleotides outside the gene matches: 4. From germline, CDR1 is MGHRA and CDR2 YSYEKL. CDR3 length: 15 amino acids. CDR3 region: CASSQVSGGYTEAFF. The CDR3 region has the DNA TGCGCCAGCAGCCAAGTCTCAGGGGGCTACACTGAAGCTTTCTTT.